These T cell receptor beta chains were read from a single sample in a study of blood T cell repertoires in COVID-19. Libraries were prepared by immunoSEQ multiplex PCR; TCRdb keeps only in-frame clonotypes and omits some of them. The sample contains more than 200,000 clones, 65% to 85% of which appear only once. The sequenced sample was peripheral blood. These receptors were obtained from a middle-aged man with acute or convalescent COVID-19. CDR3s include the opening cysteine and the closing phenylalanine or tryptophan. Each record gives: V gene, J gene, D gene, CDR3 protein. D genes are given only for firm matches.

V gene: TRBV13; J gene: TRBJ2-3; D gene: TRBD2; CDR3 protein: CASSLERGTTDTQYF
V gene: TRBV20-1; J gene: TRBJ1-3; D gene: TRBD1; CDR3 protein: CSASKAGQGNTIYF
V gene: TRBV5-1; J gene: TRBJ2-5; D gene: TRBD2; CDR3 protein: CASSPPGGLAGETQYF
V gene: TRBV19; J gene: TRBJ1-1; D gene: TRBD1; CDR3 protein: CASSTPRTGKTEAFF
V gene: TRBV29-1; J gene: TRBJ1-4; D gene: .; CDR3 protein: CSVAGSGNEKLFF
V gene: TRBV7-2; J gene: TRBJ1-1; D gene: .; CDR3 protein: CASSLGQKNTEAFF
V gene: TRBV4-1; J gene: TRBJ2-5; D gene: TRBD1; CDR3 protein: CASSLDRGRETQYF
V gene: TRBV7-9; J gene: TRBJ1-3; D gene: TRBD1; CDR3 protein: CASSIGQARDTIYF
V gene: TRBV10-1; J gene: TRBJ1-2; D gene: .; CDR3 protein: CARDQLGDGYTF
V gene: TRBV6-4; J gene: TRBJ1-5; D gene: TRBD1; CDR3 protein: CASRGPTGKVKRPGQPQHF
V gene: TRBV2; J gene: TRBJ1-1; D gene: TRBD1; CDR3 protein: CASSGDSNEAFF
V gene: TRBV5-1; J gene: TRBJ1-4; D gene: .; CDR3 protein: CASSLLTGTNEKLFF
V gene: TRBV7-2; J gene: TRBJ1-6; D gene: .; CDR3 protein: CASSLILSGNSPLHF
V gene: TRBV2; J gene: TRBJ2-1; D gene: TRBD1; CDR3 protein: CASSLGQGLGQFF
V gene: TRBV5-8; J gene: TRBJ2-3; D gene: .; CDR3 protein: CASSSGLRTGDTQYF
V gene: TRBV5-4; J gene: TRBJ2-7; D gene: .; CDR3 protein: CASSLVQGYEQYF
V gene: TRBV19; J gene: TRBJ1-3; D gene: TRBD1; CDR3 protein: CASSEDRGTEDTIYF
V gene: TRBV25-1; J gene: TRBJ2-7; D gene: TRBD2; CDR3 protein: CASSGGGRGYEQYF
V gene: TRBV12-3/TRBV12-4; J gene: TRBJ1-2; D gene: .; CDR3 protein: CASSLTGPGYTF
V gene: TRBV19; J gene: TRBJ2-7; D gene: TRBD2; CDR3 protein: CASSSPLSLRDYSEQYF
V gene: TRBV7-2; J gene: TRBJ2-5; D gene: TRBD2; CDR3 protein: CASSLRLAETQYF
V gene: TRBV6-1; J gene: TRBJ2-3; D gene: TRBD1; CDR3 protein: CASSEGRTGSTDTQYF
V gene: TRBV6-6; J gene: TRBJ1-5; D gene: TRBD1; CDR3 protein: CASRGGTGDQPQHF
V gene: TRBV30; J gene: TRBJ1-6; D gene: TRBD1; CDR3 protein: CAWSETGGSYNSPLHF
V gene: TRBV4-1; J gene: TRBJ1-1; D gene: .; CDR3 protein: CASSPRPVNTEAFF
V gene: TRBV7-2; J gene: TRBJ1-2; D gene: .; CDR3 protein: CASSLDARTNYGYTF
V gene: TRBV19; J gene: TRBJ1-1; D gene: .; CDR3 protein: CASILGRGGNTEAFF
V gene: TRBV29-1; J gene: TRBJ2-4; D gene: TRBD2; CDR3 protein: CSTRGPGGSNIQYF
V gene: TRBV29-1; J gene: TRBJ2-5; D gene: TRBD1; CDR3 protein: CSGGQGHQETQYF
V gene: TRBV27; J gene: TRBJ2-1; D gene: .; CDR3 protein: CASRSAVFYNEQFF
V gene: TRBV10-3; J gene: TRBJ2-7; D gene: TRBD2; CDR3 protein: CAISEIAGEVQYF
V gene: TRBV12-3/TRBV12-4; J gene: TRBJ1-2; D gene: TRBD1; CDR3 protein: CASSFWTGRYTF
V gene: TRBV3-1/TRBV3-2; J gene: TRBJ1-1; D gene: TRBD1; CDR3 protein: CASSQVTGGYTEAFF
V gene: TRBV10-1; J gene: TRBJ1-4; D gene: TRBD1; CDR3 protein: CASSGRRGRLNEKLFF
V gene: TRBV5-1; J gene: TRBJ2-1; D gene: .; CDR3 protein: CASSDSSSYNEQFF
V gene: TRBV5-6; J gene: .; D gene: TRBD2; CDR3 protein: CASSHSGAPYNEQFF
V gene: TRBV29-1; J gene: TRBJ2-6; D gene: .; CDR3 protein: CSAAPRGSGANVLTF
V gene: TRBV5-4; J gene: TRBJ2-1; D gene: .; CDR3 protein: CASSRQAAYNEQFF
V gene: TRBV3-1/TRBV3-2; J gene: TRBJ2-5; D gene: TRBD1; CDR3 protein: CASTLSPGGTETQYF
V gene: TRBV18; J gene: TRBJ2-7; D gene: .; CDR3 protein: CASSPVRGHYEQYF
V gene: TRBV30; J gene: TRBJ1-4; D gene: .; CDR3 protein: CAWSDSPGPSTNEKLFF
V gene: TRBV5-4; J gene: TRBJ1-1; D gene: TRBD1; CDR3 protein: CASSRTGGNTEAFF
V gene: TRBV24-1; J gene: TRBJ1-5; D gene: TRBD1; CDR3 protein: CATSDRTGTQPQHF
V gene: TRBV28; J gene: TRBJ2-2; D gene: .; CDR3 protein: CASSSQGDTGELFF
V gene: TRBV9; J gene: TRBJ1-6; D gene: .; CDR3 protein: CASSVGGSRGNSPLHF
V gene: TRBV7-9; J gene: TRBJ2-1; D gene: TRBD2; CDR3 protein: CASSQGTSGYNEQFF
V gene: TRBV12-5; J gene: TRBJ2-2; D gene: .; CDR3 protein: CASGRDTGELFF
V gene: TRBV2; J gene: TRBJ2-1; D gene: .; CDR3 protein: CASAVREYNEQFF
V gene: TRBV18; J gene: TRBJ1-1; D gene: TRBD1; CDR3 protein: CASSPRQGANTEAFF
V gene: TRBV6-6; J gene: TRBJ1-5; D gene: .; CDR3 protein: CASSYGGRGGQPQHF
V gene: TRBV30; J gene: TRBJ1-2; D gene: .; CDR3 protein: CAWSRQVNYGYTF
V gene: TRBV5-4; J gene: TRBJ1-4; D gene: .; CDR3 protein: CASSPGHSTTNEKLFF
V gene: TRBV7-9; J gene: TRBJ1-6; D gene: .; CDR3 protein: CASSLGREALHF
V gene: TRBV5-4; J gene: TRBJ1-2; D gene: .; CDR3 protein: CASSPRGDIYGYTF
V gene: TRBV19; J gene: TRBJ1-5; D gene: TRBD1; CDR3 protein: CASSKFPRDRSSGSNQPQHF
V gene: TRBV19; J gene: TRBJ2-3; D gene: .; CDR3 protein: CASSPQGGTQYF
V gene: TRBV6-5; J gene: TRBJ2-4; D gene: .; CDR3 protein: CATLSGIVAKNIQYF
V gene: TRBV6-5; J gene: TRBJ1-1; D gene: .; CDR3 protein: CASSLQRWSGAFF